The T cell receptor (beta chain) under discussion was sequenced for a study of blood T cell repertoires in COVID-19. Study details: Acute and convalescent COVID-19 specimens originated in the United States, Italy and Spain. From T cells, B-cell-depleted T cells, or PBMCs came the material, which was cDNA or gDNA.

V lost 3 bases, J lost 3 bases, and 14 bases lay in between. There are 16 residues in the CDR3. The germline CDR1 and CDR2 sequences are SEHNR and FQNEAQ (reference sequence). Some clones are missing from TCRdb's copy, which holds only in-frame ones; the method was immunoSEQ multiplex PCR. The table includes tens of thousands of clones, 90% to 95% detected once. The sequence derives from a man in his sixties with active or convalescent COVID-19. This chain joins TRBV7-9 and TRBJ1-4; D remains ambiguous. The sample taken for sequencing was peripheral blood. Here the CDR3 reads CASSFHATYPNEKLFF. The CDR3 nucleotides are TGTGCCAGCAGCTTCCACGCGACATATCCTAATGAAAAACTGTTTTTT.